The 21 T cell receptor beta chains reported below all come from one sample, sequenced in a study of shared clonotypes between healthy human individuals. The data were produced by immunoSEQ multiplex PCR, yet TCRdb's version contains in-frame clones alone and is incomplete. This sample yields roughly 590,000 clones, of which 95% to 96% are seen a single time; around 0.11% belongs to the top ten. Naivety among CD8 cells was defined by CD45RO negativity and positive CCR7 selection, thereby excluding terminally differentiated effector memory CD45RA+ cells. The sequenced sample was naive CD8+ T cells sorted from blood. The receptors derive from a woman aged 30 to 39 in good health.

This sequence joins TRBV28 and TRBJ2-4; TRBD2 matches 11 bases. The CDR3 contains 16 residues. Germline lookup yields CDR1 MDHEN and CDR2 SYDVKM. V lost 8 bases and J lost 5; bases outside the gene matches: 11. The CDR3 DNA sequence: TGTGCCAGCCGAGCCGCGGGACTAGCGGAAGAAAACATTCAGTACTTC. Its translation is CASRAAGLAEENIQYF.

The rearrangement uses TRBV4-1 and TRBJ2-7; D is undetermined. Trimming pared 0 bases from V and 6 bases from J, leaving 9 bases between. Germline V lookup: CDR1 MGHRA, CDR2 YSYEKL. The CDR3 length is 13 residues. DNA for the CDR3: TGCGCCAGCAGCCAAGATCCCATTTCCGAGCAGTACTTC. It yields the protein CASSQDPISEQYF.

The genes are TRBV27 and TRBJ2-7, with D possibly being TRBD2 (6 bases). Per the germline V gene, CDR1 is MNHEY and CDR2 is SMNVEV (reference sequence). The germline V and J ends were trimmed by 6 bases and 4 bases, with 19 bases remaining between them. The CDR3 sequence is 15 residues long. Here the CDR3 DNA reads TGTGCCAGCAGCCCCCTTGGCGGGACCCTGTACGAGCAGTACTTC. Encoded protein: CASSPLGGTLYEQYF.

The CDR3 region is CASSVRTGSNQPQHF. CDR3 DNA sequence: TGTGCCAGCAGTGTGAGGACAGGGAGCAATCAGCCCCAGCATTTT. The chain uses TRBV6-1 and TRBJ1-5; TRBD1 matches at 8 bases. This CDR3 has 15 amino acids. The germline V gene has CDR1 MNHNS and CDR2 SASEGT. J was trimmed by 1 base and V by 4 bases; bases with no gene match: 3.

V usage is TRBV18 and J usage is TRBJ1-3; D might be TRBD1 (5 bases). The germline V gene encodes CDR1 KGHSH and CDR2 LQKENI. V lost 0 bases to trimming and J lost 0 bases, with 12 bases between them. The CDR3 runs to 17 residues. CDR3 bases: TGTGCCAGCTCACCACCGGAAACGGGACTCTCTGGAAACACCATATATTTT. Translation gives CASSPPETGLSGNTIYF.

The chain recombines TRBV6-1 with TRBJ2-7; 7 positions match TRBD2. J lost 3 bases, V lost 2 bases, and 7 bases had no gene match. The germline V gene encodes CDR1 MNHNS and CDR2 SASEGT. This CDR3 is built from 15 residues. For the CDR3, the DNA is TGTGCCAGCAGTGAAATTGGAAGGGAGGGCTACGAGCAGTACTTC. Amino acids: CASSEIGREGYEQYF.

V and J are TRBV27 and TRBJ1-2; TRBD1 might be the D (6 bases). From germline, CDR1 is MNHEY and CDR2 SMNVEV (reference sequence). Trimming shortened V by 0 bases and J by 7 bases, and 9 bases separated the two germline ends. The CDR3 runs 13 residues. The CDR3 loop reads CASSLSYRAGYTF. CDR3 bases: TGTGCCAGCAGTTTATCGTACAGGGCTGGCTACACCTTC.

The rearrangement joins TRBV27 to TRBJ2-7, with D perhaps TRBD2 (5 bases). This CDR3 region has 14 residues. V was clipped by 3 bases and J by 5 bases, with 14 bases between them. The germline V gene has CDR1 MNHEY and CDR2 SMNVEV (reference sequence). The CDR3 region is CASSLPGVGHEQYF. CDR3 DNA: TGTGCCAGCAGTTTGCCCGGGGTCGGCCACGAGCAGTACTTC.

The chain joins TRBV7-8 to TRBJ2-4; D might be TRBD1 (6 bases). The ends were cut back, 6 bases at V and 6 bases at J, with 18 bases in the middle. CDR1 is SGHVS and CDR2 is FQNEAQ in the germline V gene. The CDR3 runs to 15 residues. The CDR3 DNA reads as TGTGCCAGCAGTAGGCTCGAGACAGGCCGAAACATTCAGTACTTC. Protein: CASSRLETGRNIQYF. Filled out from reference TRBV7-8 and TRBJ2-4, the complete variable domain reads GAGVSQSPRYKVAKRGQDVALRCDPISGHVSLFWYQQALGQGPEFLTYFQNEAQLDKSGLPSDRFFAERPEGSVSTLKIQRTQQEDSAVYLCASSRLETGRNIQYFGAGTRLSVL.

The V gene is TRBV6-5, the J gene TRBJ1-2; D is ambiguous. V lost 2 bases, J lost 8 bases, and 6 bases lay in between. Germline CDR1 and CDR2: MNHEY and SVGAGI. This CDR3 has 11 amino acids. CDR3 sequence: CASSYRVGYTF. DNA for the CDR3: TGTGCCAGCAGTTACAGGGTCGGCTACACCTTC.

This sequence joins TRBV7-6 and TRBJ2-2, with unresolved D. This CDR3 spans 12 amino acids. CDR1 is SGHVS and CDR2 is FNYEAQ in the germline V gene. The ends were cut back, 5 bases at V and 5 bases at J, with 6 bases in the middle. CDR3 in DNA: TGTGCCAGCAGCGAGTGGACCGGGGAGCTGTTTTTT. It encodes CASSEWTGELFF.

The chain employs TRBV5-5 and TRBJ2-1, with a weak D call TRBD2 (5 bases). Germline CDR1 SGHKS, CDR2 YYEKEE (reference sequence). This CDR3 has 12 amino acids. The V gene lost 4 bases and the J gene lost 9 bases, with 11 bases spanning the gap. The DNA for the CDR3 is TGTGCCAGCAGCCCCAGCGGTTCTGAGCAGTTCTTC. Protein product: CASSPSGSEQFF.

CDR3 residues: CATLGVDLFFF. The CDR3 coding sequence is TGTGCCACCTTAGGGGTAGATTTATTTTTCTTT. V and J are TRBV19 and TRBJ1-1, with a tentative D call TRBD1 (5 bases). The CDR3 spans 11 residues. Germline V gene data show CDR1 as LNHDA and CDR2 as SQIVND (reference sequence). The V gene lost 10 bases and the J gene lost 13 bases, with 19 bases spanning the gap.

The genes are TRBV5-4 and TRBJ2-2; tentative D call: TRBD2 (5 bases). Germline assignment: CDR1 SGHNT and CDR2 YYREEE (reference sequence). Trimming left V 4 bases short and J 8 bases short, with 18 bases between. The CDR3 runs to 15 residues. This CDR3 is CASSMASTSRGELFF. CDR3 nucleotide sequence: TGTGCCAGCAGCATGGCTAGCACGAGTCGAGGGGAGCTGTTTTTT.

V is TRBV9 and J is TRBJ2-7, with TRBD1 matching 8 bases. Germline CDR1 SGDLS, CDR2 YYNGEE. V dropped 0 bases and J dropped 3; count of bases not matched to a gene: 2. The CDR3 is 14 amino acids. CDR3: CASSVDGQGYEQYF. CDR3 in DNA: TGTGCCAGCAGCGTAGATGGACAGGGCTACGAGCAGTACTTC.

This chain connects TRBV6-4 to TRBJ2-1; 8 bases align to TRBD2. This CDR3 has 15 amino acids. The germline gives CDR1 MRHNA, CDR2 SNTAGT. Germline trimming cut 3 bases from V and 6 bases from J; bases unmatched to any gene: 7. DNA for the CDR3: TGTGCCAGCAGTGATTTAGCGGGACCAGCCAATGAGCAGTTCTTC. Protein product: CASSDLAGPANEQFF.

This chain connects TRBV12-5 to TRBJ2-3, with D unresolved. Between the trimmed V and J ends, which lost 1 base and 0 bases, there was a span of 14 bases. The CDR3 covers 17 residues. Germline CDR1 is LGHNT and CDR2 is FRNRAP. CDR3 amino acids: CASGLDSLWGSTDTQYF. DNA for the CDR3: TGTGCTAGTGGTTTGGATTCCCTTTGGGGTAGCACAGATACGCAGTATTTT. Drawing the rest from reference TRBV12-5 and TRBJ2-3, the complete variable domain is DARVTQTPRHKVTEMGQEVTMRCQPILGHNTVFWYRQTMMQGLELLAYFRNRAPLDDSGMPKDRFSAEMPDATLATLKIQPSEPRDSAVYFCASGLDSLWGSTDTQYFGPGTRLTVL.

This clone has only one observation. The rearrangement uses TRBV28 and TRBJ1-5; D uncertain. Germline V gene data show CDR1 as MDHEN and CDR2 as SYDVKM. The V end was cut by 1 base, the J end by 1 base, with 11 bases between. This CDR3 region has 16 residues. As DNA, the CDR3 is TGTGCCAGCAGTTTATACACCGGCTTGAGCAATCAGCCCCAGCATTTT. Translating gives CASSLYTGLSNQPQHF.

For the CDR3, the DNA is TGCAGCGGCGACAATTACAATGAGCAGTTCTTC. Encoded protein: CSGDNYNEQFF. This rearrangement joins TRBV29-1 to TRBJ2-1; no clear D. Germline lookup yields CDR1 SQVTM and CDR2 ANQGSEA. The CDR3 has 11 residues. Trimming took off 7 bases at V and 4 bases at J, with 8 bases between the two ends.

V and J are TRBV9 and TRBJ1-4, with a weak D call TRBD1 (6 bases). The CDR3 is made up of 15 amino acids. Trimming pared 3 bases from V and 8 bases from J, leaving 17 bases between. Germline loops: CDR1 SGDLS, CDR2 YYNGEE. CDR3 sequence reads: CASSASGTTWEKLFF. CDR3 nucleotides: TGTGCCAGCAGCGCCTCCGGGACAACTTGGGAAAAACTGTTTTTT. Variable domain in full (rest from reference TRBV9 and TRBJ1-4): DSGVTQTPKHLITATGQRVTLRCSPRSGDLSVYWYQQSLDQGLQFLIQYYNGEERAKGNILERFSAQQFPDLHSELNLSSLELGDSALYFCASSASGTTWEKLFFGSGTQLSVL.

The chain employs TRBV28 and TRBJ1-5; D ambiguous. V shed 5 bases and J shed 0 bases, with 14 bases lying between them. The CDR3 is 16 amino acids. Germline CDR1 MDHEN, CDR2 SYDVKM. The CDR3 nucleotides are TGTGCCAGCAGTCCCACCGGAGCTTATAGCAATCAGCCCCAGCATTTT. Its protein product is CASSPTGAYSNQPQHF.